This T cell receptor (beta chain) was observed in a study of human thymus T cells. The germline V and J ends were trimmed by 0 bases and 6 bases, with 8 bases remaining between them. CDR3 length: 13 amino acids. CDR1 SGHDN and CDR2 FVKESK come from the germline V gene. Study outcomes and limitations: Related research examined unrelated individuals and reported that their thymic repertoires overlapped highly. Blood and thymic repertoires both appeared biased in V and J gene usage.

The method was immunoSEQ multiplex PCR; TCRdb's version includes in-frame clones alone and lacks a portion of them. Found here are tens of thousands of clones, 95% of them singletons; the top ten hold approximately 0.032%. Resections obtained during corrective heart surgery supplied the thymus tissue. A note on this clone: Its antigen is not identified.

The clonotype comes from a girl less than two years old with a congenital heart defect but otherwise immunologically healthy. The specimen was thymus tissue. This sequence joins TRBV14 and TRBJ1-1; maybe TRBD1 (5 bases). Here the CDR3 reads CASSQERGPEAFF. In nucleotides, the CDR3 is TGTGCCAGCAGCCAAGAAAGGGGCCCTGAAGCTTTCTTT. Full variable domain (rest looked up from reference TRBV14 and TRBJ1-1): EAGVTQFPSHSVIEKGQTVTLRCDPISGHDNLYWYRRVMGKEIKFLLHFVKESKQDESGMPNNRFLAERTGGTYSTLKVQPAELEDSGVYFCASSQERGPEAFFGQGTRLTVV.